Below are 29 T cell receptor beta chains sequenced from a single sample in a study of blood T cell repertoires in COVID-19. Sequencing was performed with immunoSEQ multiplex PCR; in TCRdb, only in-frame clones are kept and a portion is missing. The sample gives under 300,000 clones, 81% of which show up once; over 2.5% is in the top ten. Material for sequencing was peripheral blood. These TCRs come from a woman aged 55-69 years with active or convalescent COVID-19.

The chain is built from TRBV7-2 and TRBJ1-6; the D gene is possibly TRBD1 (5 bases). The germline CDR1 and CDR2 sequences are SGHTA and FQGNSA. This CDR3 is 16 amino acids long. V was shortened by 5 bases and J by 0 bases, with 11 bases between the two germline ends. The CDR3 is CASSPGQSSYNSPLHF. For the CDR3, the DNA is TGTGCCAGCAGCCCAGGACAAAGCTCCTATAATTCACCCCTCCACTTT.

The V and J genes are TRBV11-1 and TRBJ1-5; D not certain. V was shortened by 0 bases and J by 7 bases, with 7 bases between the two germline ends. CDR3 length: 13 residues. Looked up from germline, CDR1 is SGHAT and CDR2 is FQDESV (reference sequence). For the CDR3, the DNA is TGTGCCAGCAGCTTAGCGCCTAAGCAGCCCCAGCATTTT. Amino acids: CASSLAPKQPQHF.

The rearrangement links TRBV5-4 to TRBJ2-5, with TRBD2 matching 7 bases. The length of the CDR3 is 13 residues. Trimming at V came to 4 bases and at J to 5 bases, leaving 5 bases not matched to a gene. CDR1 is SGHNT and CDR2 is YYREEE in the germline V gene (reference sequence). CDR3 nucleotide sequence: TGTGCCAGCAGCCCGACTAGCCGGGAGACCCAGTACTTC. Translated, it gives CASSPTSRETQYF. Based on the CDR3 plus reference TRBV5-4 and TRBJ2-5, the full variable domain is ETGVTQSPTHLIKTRGQQVTLRCSSQSGHNTVSWYQQALGQGPQFIFQYYREEENGRGNFPPRFSGLQFPNYSSELNVNALELDDSALYLCASSPTSRETQYFGPGTRLLVL.

This chain uses TRBV4-1 with TRBJ2-3; TRBD1 might be the D (6 bases). This CDR3 has 15 residues. Germline CDR1 MGHRA, CDR2 YSYEKL. Trimming took 2 bases from V and 3 from J, leaving 12 bases between them. CDR3 in amino acids: CASSQQGWETDTQYF. The CDR3, as DNA: TGCGCCAGCAGCCAACAGGGGTGGGAGACAGATACGCAGTATTTT.

For this clone: Distinct nucleotide sequences in the sample also encode this CDR3. The gene calls are TRBV9 and TRBJ1-2; D not certain. V was clipped by 0 bases and J by 2 bases, with 8 bases between them. Germline values: CDR1 SGDLS, CDR2 YYNGEE. The CDR3 extends over 14 amino acids. CDR3 sequence: CASSVAPGNYGYTF. The DNA of the CDR3 is TGTGCCAGCAGCGTAGCTCCAGGAAACTATGGCTACACCTTC.

This chain connects TRBV7-3 to TRBJ2-6; D uncertain. Trimming left V 5 bases short and J 0 bases short, with 23 bases between. The CDR3 has 20 amino acids. CDR1 is SGHTA, CDR2 FQGTGA, per germline. The DNA for the CDR3 is TGTGCCAGCAGCCCTATCTTATTGTCAGCGTCCGACTCTGGGGCCAACGTCCTGACTTTC. This gives the protein CASSPILLSASDSGANVLTF. Using reference TRBV7-3 and TRBJ2-6 for the parts outside the CDR3, the full variable domain is GAGVSQTPSNKVTEKGKYVELRCDPISGHTALYWYRQSLGQGPEFLIYFQGTGAADDSGLPNDRFFAVRPEGSVSTLKIQRTERGDSAVYLCASSPILLSASDSGANVLTFGAGSRLTVL.

The J gene is TRBJ1-2, the V gene TRBV30; D is possibly TRBD1 (5 bases). The germline V gene encodes CDR1 GTSNPN and CDR2 SVGIG (reference sequence). Trimming took off 1 base at V and 5 bases at J, with 11 bases between the two ends. This CDR3 has 13 amino acids. CDR3 nucleotide sequence: TGTGCCTGGAGTGCAGGGCTACCTTATGGCTACACCTTC. This codes for CAWSAGLPYGYTF.

This clone was detected a few times. The chain recombines TRBV5-1 with TRBJ1-6, with no clear D. The CDR3 has 15 residues. In germline, CDR1 is SGHRS, CDR2 YFSETQ. V lost 0 bases to trimming and J lost 9 bases, with 13 bases between them. The CDR3 DNA is TGCGCCAGCAGCTTGGCCGGGGAAGGGAGTTCACCCCTCCACTTT. Translation: CASSLAGEGSSPLHF.

The DNA for the CDR3 is TGTGCCAGCAGCTTAGCCGGGGCGGGGACTGAAGCTTTCTTT. This codes for CASSLAGAGTEAFF. The chain links TRBV13 to TRBJ1-1, with D perhaps matching TRBD1 (5 bases). The CDR3 is made up of 14 amino acids. The V end was cut by 1 base, the J end by 5 bases, with 11 bases between. The germline gives CDR1 PRHDT, CDR2 FYEKMQ (reference sequence).

This rearrangement joins TRBV9 to TRBJ2-7; 12 bases are shared with TRBD1. The CDR3 loop spans 13 amino acids. Germline V gene data show CDR1 as SGDLS and CDR2 as YYNGEE. V lost 6 bases and J lost 5; bases outside the gene matches: 3. CDR3 residues: CASTGTGGNEQYF. The CDR3 DNA reads TGTGCCAGCACCGGGACAGGGGGCAACGAGCAGTACTTC.

This chain joins TRBV2 and TRBJ2-2; D uncertain. Germline CDR1 SNHLY, CDR2 FYNNEI. The CDR3 is made up of 15 amino acids. Trimming removed 5 bases at V and 2 bases at J, with 12 bases between. The CDR3 nucleotides are TGTGCCAGCAGTTTCTCCAGAGGAAACACCGGGGAGCTGTTTTTT. Translated, it gives CASSFSRGNTGELFF.

This clone was recorded only once. The chain's CDR3 is CASSRGMRETQYF. The CDR3 DNA sequence: TGTGCCAGCAGCAGGGGTATGAGGGAGACCCAGTACTTC. The rearrangement uses TRBV11-3 and TRBJ2-5, with D perhaps matching TRBD1 (5 bases). CDR1 is SGHNT and CDR2 is YENEEA in the germline V gene. This CDR3 comprises 13 residues. The germline V and J ends were trimmed by 5 bases and 5 bases, with 12 bases remaining between them.

J is TRBJ2-1 and V is TRBV6-6; maybe TRBD1 (7 bases). Germline loops: CDR1 MNHNY, CDR2 SVGAGI (reference sequence). There are 14 residues in the CDR3. V was cut by 9 bases and J by 7 bases, with 19 bases left in between. The CDR3 DNA follows: TGTGCCAGTGACGGCGGGGACAGTGGTAATGAGCAGTTCTTC. Translating it yields CASDGGDSGNEQFF.

The V call is TRBV19, the J call TRBJ2-2, with 9 bases aligning to TRBD2. V was pared by 6 bases and J by 6 bases, with 5 bases of the junction left unmatched. The CDR3 is made up of 14 amino acids. Germline V gene sequence: CDR1 LNHDA, CDR2 SQIVND (reference sequence). CDR3 nucleotides: TGTGCCAGTAGCGCGGGGGGGCACCCCGGGGAGCTGTTTTTT. Translation gives CASSAGGHPGELFF.

The chain couples TRBV10-2 to TRBJ2-5; 8 positions agree with TRBD1. Losses at the gene ends were 7 bases for V and 1 base for J; bases not matched to a gene: 8. The CDR3 totals 15 residues. Germline V gene sequence: CDR1 WSHSY, CDR2 SAAADI. The CDR3 sequence: CASIPLQGAQETQYF. CDR3 DNA: TGCGCCAGCATCCCCCTCCAGGGGGCCCAAGAGACCCAGTACTTC.

J is TRBJ2-5 and V is TRBV27; 10 bases map to TRBD2. The CDR3 is made up of 15 amino acids. Looked up from germline, CDR1 is MNHEY and CDR2 is SMNVEV (reference sequence). The junction had 7 bases not matched to a gene; V was cut back by 0 bases and J by 9 bases. The CDR3: CASSLSSGGASAQYF. The CDR3 nucleotides read TGTGCCAGCAGTTTATCGAGCGGGGGGGCTTCGGCCCAGTACTTC.

V usage is TRBV9 and J usage is TRBJ2-1; 9 bases align to TRBD2. Germline V gene sequence: CDR1 SGDLS, CDR2 YYNGEE. Germline trimming cut 7 bases from V and 12 bases from J; bases unmatched to any gene: 8. The CDR3 is 12 amino acids. The CDR3 loop reads CASATSGGPQFF. As DNA, the CDR3 is TGTGCCAGCGCCACCAGCGGGGGGCCGCAGTTCTTC.

V gene TRBV7-9 combines with J gene TRBJ1-2, with TRBD1 matching 7 bases. This CDR3 has 15 amino acids. Losses at the gene ends were 5 bases for V and 2 bases for J; bases not matched to a gene: 8. Looked up from germline, CDR1 is SEHNR and CDR2 is FQNEAQ (reference sequence). CDR3 bases: TGTGCCAGCAGCCGTACAGGGGAAGGAAACTATGGCTACACCTTC. Translation: CASSRTGEGNYGYTF.

The genes are TRBV7-9 and TRBJ1-1; D is possibly TRBD1 (5 bases). The V gene lost 3 bases and the J gene lost 0 bases, with 14 bases spanning the gap. Germline-derived CDR1 and CDR2 are SEHNR and FQNEAQ (reference sequence). This CDR3 contains 16 residues. CDR3 nucleotides: TGTGCCAGCAGCTTCTCCCAGGGACTTTTGAACACTGAAGCTTTCTTT. Protein: CASSFSQGLLNTEAFF.

The rearrangement links TRBV6-5 to TRBJ1-3; a possible D gene is TRBD1 (5 bases). This CDR3 has 15 amino acids. The ends were cut back, 5 bases at V and 0 bases at J, with 11 bases in the middle. Germline-derived CDR1 and CDR2 are MNHEY and SVGAGI. CDR3 nucleotide sequence: TGTGCCAGCAGTCGGGACTTTATCTCTGGAAACACCATATATTTT. As protein: CASSRDFISGNTIYF.

The gene calls are TRBV5-1 and TRBJ2-5; 9 nucleotides align to TRBD1. The CDR3 covers 15 residues. The junction had 9 bases not matched to a gene; V was cut back by 4 bases and J by 5 bases. Germline values: CDR1 SGHRS, CDR2 YFSETQ. For the CDR3, the DNA is TGCGCCAGCAGCCCCCTCGGACAGGGGTGGGAGACCCAGTACTTC. The encoded protein is CASSPLGQGWETQYF.

This clone has only one observation. The CDR3 DNA reads TGTGCCAGCAGCCCGAGCAGACAGGCAATCACAGATACGCAGTATTTT. This encodes CASSPSRQAITDTQYF. The rearrangement links TRBV5-8 to TRBJ2-3, with a tentative D call TRBD1 (6 bases). The CDR3 runs 16 residues. V lost 4 bases to trimming and J lost 2 bases, with 17 bases between them. Germline V lookup: CDR1 SGHTS, CDR2 YDEGEE.

V usage is TRBV6-2 or TRBV6-3 and J usage is TRBJ2-3; 9 bases line up with TRBD2. Per the germline V gene, CDR1 is MNHEY and CDR2 is SVGEGT. V lost 3 bases and J lost 2; bases outside the gene matches: 15. The CDR3 covers 19 residues. CDR3 sequence (DNA): TGTGCCAGCAGTTATAGGGCGCGCGGGGGGGACCTTTCCACAGATACGCAGTATTTT. Its protein product is CASSYRARGGDLSTDTQYF.

The chain uses TRBV27 and TRBJ2-7, with D maybe TRBD1 (5 bases). From germline, CDR1 is MNHEY and CDR2 SMNVEV (reference sequence). V lost 0 bases to trimming and J lost 2 bases, with 11 bases between them. CDR3 length: 15 residues. The DNA for the CDR3 is TGTGCCAGCAGTTTATCGTCAGGGAAAACCTACGAGCAGTACTTC. Its protein is CASSLSSGKTYEQYF.

The chain carries TRBV11-1 and TRBJ2-3, with TRBD1 identical over 8 bases. The CDR3 consists of 15 residues. Trimming took 4 bases from V and 0 from J; bases not matched to a gene: 3. CDR1 and CDR2 (germline): SGHAT, FQDESV (reference sequence). CDR3: CASSSGQGSTDTQYF. The CDR3 DNA is TGTGCCAGCAGCTCCGGACAGGGAAGCACAGATACGCAGTATTTT.

The genes are TRBV6-5 and TRBJ1-2, with D perhaps matching TRBD1 (5 bases). Trimming pared 8 bases from V and 2 bases from J, leaving 12 bases between. Germline V gene data show CDR1 as MNHEY and CDR2 as SVGAGI. The CDR3 is 13 amino acids. The chain's CDR3 is CASARTPNYGYTF. DNA of the CDR3: TGTGCCAGCGCGCGGACACCAAACTATGGCTACACCTTC.

The DNA for the CDR3 is TGTGCCAGCAGTTTTCAAGAACAGGGATATGGCTACACCTTC. Protein product: CASSFQEQGYGYTF. This chain links TRBV27 with TRBJ1-2; a possible D gene is TRBD1 (6 bases). Germline values: CDR1 MNHEY, CDR2 SMNVEV (reference sequence). This CDR3 has 14 residues. The V and J ends lost 3 bases and 5 bases respectively, with 13 bases between them.

The chain couples TRBV5-1 to TRBJ1-3; D not resolved. CDR3 length: 16 amino acids. CDR1 is SGHRS, CDR2 YFSETQ, per germline. The V end was cut by 1 base, the J end by 4 bases, with 15 bases between. The CDR3 nucleotides are TGCGCCAGCAGCTTGAGCGAAGCGGAAAGGGGAAACACCATATATTTT. Translation: CASSLSEAERGNTIYF.

Note on this clone: An end of the junction differs from the germline gene, which may be a read error. The V call is TRBV7-2, the J call TRBJ2-2; TRBD2 matches at 9 bases. CDR1 and CDR2 from the germline V gene are SGHTA and FQGNSA. The CDR3 covers 14 residues. CDR3 region: CASSLAGRTGELFF. CDR3 nucleotide sequence: TGTGCCAGCAGCCTAGCGGGGCGCACCGGGGAGCTGTTTTTT.